The 4 T cell receptor beta chains in this list originate from one sample, sequenced in a study of breast tumors, draining lymph nodes, adjacent tissues. Axillary draining lymph nodes of breast cancer patients supplied the node samples. TCRdb reanalysed the multiplex PCR reads using MiXCR and keeps one entry per CDR3 protein. The profile shows approximately 200,000 distinct CDR3 sequences, over 25% of them singletons. Sequences were obtained from axillary lymph node tissue. These receptors were taken from a female donor with breast cancer. Some clones in this sample may be carry-over from other donors' samples.

This clonotype has ten or more counts. The rearrangement uses TRBV6-1 and TRBJ2-5, with 9 bases aligning to TRBD1. V dropped 6 bases and J dropped 5; count of bases not matched to a gene: 10. Germline V gene data show CDR1 as MNHNS and CDR2 as SASEGT. This CDR3 has 15 amino acids. In nucleotides, the CDR3 is TGTGCCAGCAGGGCCGGGACAGGGCGTATGGAGACCCAGTACTTC. Its translation is CASRAGTGRMETQYF.

This clonotype was observed many times. The chain has TRBV18 and TRBJ2-1; D call uncertain. Trimming shortened V by 1 base and J by 5 bases, and 3 bases separated the two germline ends. Germline V CDR1 and CDR2: KGHSH, LQKENI. The CDR3 has 12 residues. CDR3 sequence (DNA): TGTGCCAGCTCACCACAGAACAATGAGCAGTTCTTC. It translates to CASSPQNNEQFF.

This clonotype was recorded at least ten times. The chain has TRBV10-2 and TRBJ1-5; TRBD1 is a possible D gene (6 bases). Germline CDR1 WSHSY, CDR2 SAAADI. V was trimmed by 0 bases and J by 5 bases, leaving 8 bases between them. The CDR3 is made up of 14 amino acids. The chain's CDR3 is CASSESGGHQPQHF. CDR3 bases: TGCGCCAGCAGTGAGTCCGGGGGGCATCAGCCCCAGCATTTT.

A note on this clonotype: At one end the junction does not follow the germline gene, possibly because of a read error. The chain carries TRBV28 and TRBJ2-1, with TRBD2 matching 14 bases. The CDR3 spans 15 residues. Germline V gives CDR1 MDHEN, CDR2 SYDVKM. The CDR3 DNA is TGTGCCAGCAGTCCCGGACTAGCGGGGGGTAATGAGCAGCTCTTC. Translated: CASSPGLAGGNEQLF.